This T cell receptor beta chain comes out of a study of cytomegalovirus exposure and HLA in healthy donors. PCR was performed using 60 Vbeta and 13 Jbeta primers. Sequencing used immunoSEQ multiplex PCR; TCRdb keeps in-frame clones, though not all of them. The sample lists more than 150,000 clones, 82% occurring once. CDR3 length equals 16 residues. The V end lost 3 bases, the J end lost 1 base, and 11 bases lay between the germline ends. CDR1 and CDR2 from the germline V gene are SGDLS and YYNGEE. The table lists this clone with a few counts. J is TRBJ2-6 and V is TRBV9; a weak D match, TRBD2 (5 bases). Sequenced: PBMCs. This TCR was recovered from a man aged 35 to 55 in good health and CMV-seronegative. CDR3 DNA: TGTGCCAGCAGCGGAGACCGGAGGTCTGGGGCCAACGTCCTGACTTTC. This gives the protein CASSGDRRSGANVLTF.